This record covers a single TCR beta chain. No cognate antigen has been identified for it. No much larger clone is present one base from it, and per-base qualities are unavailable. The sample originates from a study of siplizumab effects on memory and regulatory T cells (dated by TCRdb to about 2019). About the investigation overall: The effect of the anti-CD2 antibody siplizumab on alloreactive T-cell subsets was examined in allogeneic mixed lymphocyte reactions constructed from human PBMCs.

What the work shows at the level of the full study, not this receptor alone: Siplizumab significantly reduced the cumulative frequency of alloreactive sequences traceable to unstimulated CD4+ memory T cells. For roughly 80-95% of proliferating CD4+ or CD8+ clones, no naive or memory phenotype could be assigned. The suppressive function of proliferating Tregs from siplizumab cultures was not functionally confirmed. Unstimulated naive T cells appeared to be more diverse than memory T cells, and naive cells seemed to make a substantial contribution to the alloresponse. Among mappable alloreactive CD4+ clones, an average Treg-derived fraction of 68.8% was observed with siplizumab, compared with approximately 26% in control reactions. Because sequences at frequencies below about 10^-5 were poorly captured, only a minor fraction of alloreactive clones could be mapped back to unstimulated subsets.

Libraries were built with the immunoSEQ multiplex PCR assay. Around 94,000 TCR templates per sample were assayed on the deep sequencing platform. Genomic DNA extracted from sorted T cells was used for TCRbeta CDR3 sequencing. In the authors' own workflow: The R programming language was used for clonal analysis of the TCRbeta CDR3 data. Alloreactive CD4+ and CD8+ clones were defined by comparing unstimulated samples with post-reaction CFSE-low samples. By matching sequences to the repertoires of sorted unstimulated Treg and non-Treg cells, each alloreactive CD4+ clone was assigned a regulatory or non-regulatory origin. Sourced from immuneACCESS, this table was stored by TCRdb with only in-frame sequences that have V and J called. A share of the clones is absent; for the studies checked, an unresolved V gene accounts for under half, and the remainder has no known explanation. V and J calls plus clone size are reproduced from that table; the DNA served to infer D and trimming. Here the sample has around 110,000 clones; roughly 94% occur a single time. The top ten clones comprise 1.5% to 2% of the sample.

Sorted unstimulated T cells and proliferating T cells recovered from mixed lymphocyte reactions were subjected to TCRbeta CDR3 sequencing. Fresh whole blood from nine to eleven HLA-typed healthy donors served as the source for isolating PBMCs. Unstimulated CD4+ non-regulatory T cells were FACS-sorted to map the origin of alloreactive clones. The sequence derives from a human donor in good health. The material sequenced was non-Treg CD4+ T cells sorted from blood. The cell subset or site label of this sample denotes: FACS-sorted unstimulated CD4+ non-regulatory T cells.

The sequenced DNA is TGTGCCAGCCCGGGGGGGGTGAATGAGCAGTTCTTC. Translated, it reads CASPGGVNEQFF. The sequence is built from TRBV5-4 and TRBJ2-1; 8 bases in the junction line up with TRBD2. The CDR3 runs 12 amino acids, cysteine and phenylalanine included. Of all the DNA, just the CDR3 is kept, 36 bases in frame from base 1. The germline V gene (reference sequence) specifies SGHNT as CDR1 and YYREEE as CDR2. V and J are trimmed by 7 bases and 7 bases, and the gene matches miss 4 bases of the junction.